The next 20 T cell receptor beta chains were all read from a single sample in a study of CD4 T cells in relation to SARS-CoV-2 and coronaviruses. For these receptors, no antigen is known. Unexposed donor CD4+ T cells date from about 2011-2018, before the COVID-19 pandemic. After approximately 10 days of culture, CD4+ T cells were isolated. Profiled with immunoSEQ multiplex PCR; TCRdb holds only in-frame clones, not every one. The repertoire holds 20,000 or so clones, with 78% as singletons. The specimen sequenced was CD4+ T cells from PBMCs, cultured in vitro. Every receptor here comes from a human donor in good health.

This clone was seen a single time. The chain uses TRBV5-1 and TRBJ2-6; no definite D call. Trimming left V 0 bases short and J 1 base short, with 8 bases between. Germline CDR1 is SGHRS and CDR2 is YFSETQ. CDR3 length: 16 residues. CDR3 residues: CASSLVLLSGANVLTF. The CDR3 DNA reads as TGCGCCAGCAGCTTGGTTCTCCTGTCTGGGGCCAACGTCCTGACTTTC. Variable domain in full (rest from reference TRBV5-1 and TRBJ2-6): KAGVTQTPRYLIKTRGQQVTLSCSPISGHRSVSWYQQTPGQGLQFLFEYFSETQRNKGNFPGRFSGRQFSNSRSEMNVSTLELGDSALYLCASSLVLLSGANVLTFGAGSRLTVL.

V and J are TRBV7-9 and TRBJ1-6; 7 bases align to TRBD1. V shed 6 bases, J shed 7 bases, and the junction held 12 bases outside the gene matches. Germline CDR1 and CDR2: SEHNR and FQNEAQ (reference sequence). The length of the CDR3 is 16 residues. This CDR3 reads CASRHKVGTENSPLHF. In DNA form, the CDR3 reads TGTGCCAGCAGGCATAAGGTCGGGACAGAAAATTCACCCCTCCACTTT.

This sequence joins TRBV5-1 and TRBJ2-6; 9 positions match TRBD1. This CDR3 spans 17 amino acids. V shed 8 bases and J 4 bases; nucleotides not matched to a gene: 13. Germline loops: CDR1 SGHRS, CDR2 YFSETQ. The CDR3 is CASRPGQGGSGANVLTF. In DNA form, the CDR3 reads TGCGCCAGTAGACCGGGACAGGGAGGCTCGGGGGCCAACGTCCTGACTTTC.

The chain couples TRBV10-1 to TRBJ2-3; the D gene is possibly TRBD2 (6 bases). Germline-derived CDR1 and CDR2 are WNHNN and SYGVQD (reference sequence). With 0 bases removed from V and 3 bases from J, the gap between germline ends came to 10 bases. The CDR3 is 15 residues long. In nucleotides, the CDR3 is TGCGCCAGCAGTGAGTCGGGGGGTGAGACAGATACGCAGTATTTT. This sequence encodes CASSESGGETDTQYF.

This clone is a singleton in its sample. The DNA of the CDR3 is TGTGCCAGCAGCTCCTCTAGGGGGCAGGGTCGAACAGATACGCAGTATTTT. Its translation is CASSSSRGQGRTDTQYF. This chain joins TRBV7-9 and TRBJ2-3, with 7 positions matching TRBD1. The V gene's germline CDR1 is SEHNR and CDR2 FQNEAQ (reference sequence). The length of the CDR3 is 17 residues. V lost 4 bases and J lost 3; bases outside the gene matches: 13. The variable domain in full, completed from reference TRBV7-9 and TRBJ2-3, reads DTGVSQNPRHKITKRGQNVTFRCDPISEHNRLYWYRQTLGQGPEFLTYFQNEAQLEKSRLLSDRFSAERPKGSFSTLEIQRTEQGDSAMYLCASSSSRGQGRTDTQYFGPGTRLTVL.

The chain couples TRBV6-2 or TRBV6-3 to TRBJ2-3; 8 bases are a match to TRBD2. This CDR3 comprises 15 residues. With 3 bases clipped from V and 4 bases from J, the junction kept 6 bases outside the gene matches. CDR1 is MNHEY and CDR2 is SVGEGT in the germline V gene. The CDR3 region has the DNA TGTGCCAGCAGTTATAAAGCGGGAGCGGCAGATACGCAGTATTTT. It specifies CASSYKAGAADTQYF.

This chain uses TRBV6-5 with TRBJ1-4; no clear D gene. V was trimmed by 7 bases and J by 8 bases, leaving 14 bases between them. Per germline, CDR1 MNHEY and CDR2 SVGAGI. This CDR3 contains 13 residues. The CDR3 DNA reads as TGTGCCAGCACCGTCGGAGCTTGGGAAAAACTGTTTTTT. As protein: CASTVGAWEKLFF.

V gene TRBV28 combines with J gene TRBJ2-7, with D maybe TRBD1 (6 bases). This CDR3 spans 15 amino acids. CDR1 MDHEN and CDR2 SYDVKM come from the germline V gene. V dropped 1 base and J dropped 5 bases, with 15 bases sitting between them. The CDR3 DNA reads TGTGCCAGCAGTTTATTAACAGGGCAGGGTGACGAGCAGTACTTC. This sequence encodes CASSLLTGQGDEQYF.

The rearrangement links TRBV7-3 to TRBJ2-2, with D unclear. V was trimmed by 1 base and J by 0 bases, leaving 9 bases between them. CDR3 size: 16 residues. Germline V gene data show CDR1 as SGHTA and CDR2 as FQGTGA. DNA of the CDR3: TGTGCCAGCAGCTTAAATGGCGGCTCGAACACCGGGGAGCTGTTTTTT. As protein: CASSLNGGSNTGELFF.

This clone was seen only a few times. This rearrangement joins TRBV12-3 or TRBV12-4 to TRBJ1-6, with a weak D call TRBD1 (5 bases). V gave up 2 bases and J gave up 9 bases, with 5 bases separating them. The CDR3 runs to 12 residues. The CDR3 reads CASSLQGSPLHF. The DNA for the CDR3 is TGTGCCAGCAGTTTACAGGGTTCACCCCTCCACTTT.

This chain joins TRBV15 and TRBJ1-5; D is ambiguous. V was pared by 1 base and J by 1 base, with 11 bases between. The CDR3 runs 16 residues. Germline V gene sequence: CDR1 LNHNV, CDR2 YYDKDF (reference sequence). The CDR3 DNA reads TGTGCCACCAGCAGAGTTCCCCGAAGGAGCAATCAGCCCCAGCATTTT. This translates into CATSRVPRRSNQPQHF.

The chain combines TRBV7-9 with TRBJ1-4; D might be TRBD1 (6 bases). Germline CDR1 and CDR2: SEHNR and FQNEAQ (reference sequence). The CDR3 has 13 residues. The germline V and J ends were trimmed by 4 bases and 8 bases, with 11 bases remaining between them. The CDR3 is CASSSGEYEKLFF. The CDR3 nucleotides are TGTGCCAGCAGCTCAGGGGAATACGAAAAACTGTTTTTT. The whole variable domain, filled in from reference TRBV7-9 and TRBJ1-4, reads DTGVSQNPRHKITKRGQNVTFRCDPISEHNRLYWYRQTLGQGPEFLTYFQNEAQLEKSRLLSDRFSAERPKGSFSTLEIQRTEQGDSAMYLCASSSGEYEKLFFGSGTQLSVL.

The gene calls are TRBV3-1 (or the pseudogene TRBV3-2) and TRBJ2-7; D is undetermined. This CDR3 has 12 amino acids. The V gene lost 4 bases and the J gene lost 7 bases, with 11 bases spanning the gap. Germline CDR1 is LGHDT and CDR2 is YNNKEL (reference sequence). The CDR3 here is CASSLKLREQYF. Written as DNA, the CDR3 is TGTGCCAGCAGCCTCAAACTACGGGAGCAGTACTTC.

The V and J genes are TRBV3-1 (or the pseudogene TRBV3-2) and TRBJ2-7, with a tentative D call TRBD2 (5 bases). In germline, CDR1 is LGHDT, CDR2 YNNKEL (reference sequence). The CDR3 sequence is 11 residues long. V was cut by 6 bases and J by 3 bases, with 6 bases left in between. The CDR3 bases are TGTGCCAGCAGTACTAGCTACGAGCAGTACTTC. Its protein product is CASSTSYEQYF.

This chain connects TRBV9 to TRBJ2-2, with 9 bases lining up with TRBD2. Germline values: CDR1 SGDLS, CDR2 YYNGEE. The CDR3 is made up of 16 amino acids. V gave up 0 bases and J gave up 7 bases; unmatched junction bases: 7. The CDR3, as DNA: TGTGCCAGCAGCGTAGCCGGCGGGAGGGCCGTCGGGGAGCTGTTTTTT. Translation: CASSVAGGRAVGELFF.

The gene calls are TRBV13 and TRBJ2-7; the D gene could be TRBD1 or TRBD2 (5 bases each). CDR3 length equals 14 residues. CDR1 PRHDT and CDR2 FYEKMQ come from the germline V gene (reference sequence). Trimming left V 5 bases short and J 2 bases short, with 13 bases between. The CDR3 bases are TGTGCCAGCAGCGAGGGACGCCTCACCTACGAGCAGTACTTC. This encodes CASSEGRLTYEQYF.

The CDR3 sequence: CASSDSIHGYTF. In DNA form, the CDR3 reads TGTGCCAGTAGTGACTCGATACATGGCTACACCTTC. The chain combines TRBV19 with TRBJ1-2, with no clear D. This CDR3 is 12 amino acids long. V lost 5 bases, J lost 6 bases, and 10 bases lay in between. From germline, CDR1 is LNHDA and CDR2 SQIVND (reference sequence).

The chain has TRBV9 and TRBJ2-7; 11 nucleotides match TRBD1. Germline V gene lookup returns CDR1 SGDLS and CDR2 YYNGEE. CDR3 length equals 15 residues. Unmatched junction bases numbered 4, after V lost 3 bases and J lost 2 bases. CDR3 DNA: TGTGCCAGCAGCGGGGGACAGGGGGTTACCTACGAGCAGTACTTC. This gives the protein CASSGGQGVTYEQYF.

The rearrangement joins TRBV7-3 to TRBJ2-2; D is unclear. The V end lost 4 bases, the J end lost 4 bases, and 7 bases lay between the germline ends. Germline assignment: CDR1 SGHTA and CDR2 FQGTGA. The CDR3 spans 13 residues. This CDR3 is CASSSATTGELFF. As DNA, the CDR3 is TGTGCCAGCAGCTCGGCGACCACCGGGGAGCTGTTTTTT.

This chain links TRBV2 with TRBJ2-7; D is ambiguous. Trimming cost V 1 base and J 2 bases, with 6 bases left between them. Germline V gene sequence: CDR1 SNHLY, CDR2 FYNNEI. This CDR3 spans 13 amino acids. The CDR3 region is CASSEDRTYEQYF. The CDR3 DNA follows: TGTGCCAGCAGTGAAGACAGAACCTACGAGCAGTACTTC.